These T cell receptor beta chains were read from a single sample in a study of cytomegalovirus exposure and HLA in healthy donors. TCRdb's copy holds only in-frame clones and misses some; the assay was immunoSEQ multiplex PCR. The sample lists fewer than 110,000 clones; under 85% were seen once. The sequencing input was PBMCs. The receptors come from a man aged 45-60 years in good health and CMV-seropositive. CDR3s include the opening cysteine and the closing phenylalanine or tryptophan. A D gene is named only where the DNA matches it firmly. The size of a clone is reported for some rows only, either as once, few or many, or as a class for expanded clones.

j_gene: TRBJ2-7; v_gene: TRBV9; d_gene: NA; abundance: NA; CDR3nt: TGTGCCAGCAGCGGGGGGGTAAACTCCTACGAGCAGTACTTC; CDR3aa: CASSGGVNSYEQYF
j_gene: TRBJ2-3; v_gene: TRBV19; d_gene: TRBD2; abundance: few; CDR3nt: TGTGCCAGTAGGCTTAGCGGGGATACGCAGTATTTT; CDR3aa: CASRLSGDTQYF
j_gene: TRBJ2-2; v_gene: TRBV4-2; d_gene: TRBD2; abundance: NA; CDR3nt: TGTGCCAGCAGCCAAGATGGGGGGGGAGGTCCCGGGGAGCTGTTTTTT; CDR3aa: CASSQDGGGGPGELFF
j_gene: TRBJ2-7; v_gene: TRBV9; d_gene: TRBD1; abundance: NA; CDR3nt: TGTGCCAGCAGCCCCCGGGACAGGGGTAGCGAGCAGTACTTC; CDR3aa: CASSPRDRGSEQYF
j_gene: TRBJ2-2; v_gene: TRBV2; d_gene: NA; abundance: NA; CDR3nt: TGTGCCAGCACGGTGTCAGACAGGACCCGTACCGGGGAGCTGTTTTTT; CDR3aa: CASTVSDRTRTGELFF
j_gene: TRBJ1-6; v_gene: TRBV7-9; d_gene: TRBD1; abundance: NA; CDR3nt: TGTGCCGGAACTTCCGGGACAGATAATTCACCCCTCCACTTT; CDR3aa: CAGTSGTDNSPLHF
j_gene: TRBJ2-4; v_gene: TRBV5-1; d_gene: TRBD1; abundance: NA; CDR3nt: TGCGCCAGCAGCTTGGCCATTTTCGGAGTAACAGGGGATTCGGACATTCAGTACTTC; CDR3aa: CASSLAIFGVTGDSDIQYF
j_gene: TRBJ1-4; v_gene: TRBV6-1; d_gene: NA; abundance: few; CDR3nt: TGTGCCAGCAGCACCGGGACAAAGAATGAAAAACTGTTTTTT; CDR3aa: CASSTGTKNEKLFF
j_gene: TRBJ2-2; v_gene: TRBV5-1; d_gene: NA; abundance: NA; CDR3nt: TGCGCCAGCAGCCTTACCAACTCGGGTCTTGACGGGGAGCTGTTTTTT; CDR3aa: CASSLTNSGLDGELFF
j_gene: TRBJ1-4; v_gene: TRBV9; d_gene: NA; abundance: NA; CDR3nt: TGTGCCAGCAGCGTGTTGGGGGGGACTAATGAAAAACTGTTTTTT; CDR3aa: CASSVLGGTNEKLFF
j_gene: TRBJ2-3; v_gene: TRBV5-1; d_gene: NA; abundance: NA; CDR3nt: TGCGCCAGCAGCACCGGAGACGGGGATACGCAGTATTTT; CDR3aa: CASSTGDGDTQYF
j_gene: TRBJ1-1; v_gene: TRBV28; d_gene: NA; abundance: NA; CDR3nt: TGTGCCAGCAGTTTATTGGGGGGGCGGTTGGAAGCTTTCTTT; CDR3aa: CASSLLGGRLEAFF
j_gene: TRBJ2-3; v_gene: TRBV19; d_gene: NA; abundance: NA; CDR3nt: TGTGCCATCGGGGGAACACCTAGCACAGATACGCAGTATTTT; CDR3aa: CAIGGTPSTDTQYF
j_gene: TRBJ1-4; v_gene: TRBV5-1; d_gene: TRBD1; abundance: NA; CDR3nt: TGCGCCAGCAGCACGGGACAGGCCCGTGAGGAAAAACTGTTTTTT; CDR3aa: CASSTGQAREEKLFF
j_gene: TRBJ1-2; v_gene: TRBV7-2; d_gene: NA; abundance: once; CDR3nt: TGTGCCAGCAGCTTAGTGTCCCGGCAGGGTGACTATGGCTACACCTTC; CDR3aa: CASSLVSRQGDYGYTF
j_gene: TRBJ2-5; v_gene: TRBV7-7; d_gene: TRBD2; abundance: NA; CDR3nt: TGTGCCACCCAGCCTGCGGGAGGGGAGACCCAGTACTTC; CDR3aa: CATQPAGGETQYF
j_gene: TRBJ2-7; v_gene: TRBV5-8; d_gene: TRBD1; abundance: NA; CDR3nt: TGTGCCAGCAGCTTGGTGGCGGATTCGACAGGGATCGACGAGCAGTACTTC; CDR3aa: CASSLVADSTGIDEQYF
j_gene: TRBJ2-3; v_gene: TRBV7-6; d_gene: NA; abundance: once; CDR3nt: TGTGCCAGCAGCTTAGGTCCTGCAGATACGCAGTATTTT; CDR3aa: CASSLGPADTQYF
j_gene: TRBJ2-1; v_gene: TRBV6-4; d_gene: NA; abundance: NA; CDR3nt: TGTGCCAGCAAGTCGAGTCCGGTTAGCTCCTACAATGAGCAGTTCTTC; CDR3aa: CASKSSPVSSYNEQFF
j_gene: TRBJ1-6; v_gene: TRBV27; d_gene: TRBD1; abundance: NA; CDR3nt: TGTGCCAGCAGTCAGGACAGGGCTAATAATTCACCCCTCCACTTT; CDR3aa: CASSQDRANNSPLHF
j_gene: TRBJ2-7; v_gene: TRBV5-1; d_gene: TRBD1; abundance: few; CDR3nt: TGCGCCAGCAGCTTAATTACAGGGGGCGCGAATCGCGAGCAGTACTTC; CDR3aa: CASSLITGGANREQYF
j_gene: TRBJ2-3; v_gene: TRBV28; d_gene: NA; abundance: NA; CDR3nt: TGTGCCAGCAGTCCCACTTATGACGGAGGCACAGATACGCAGTATTTT; CDR3aa: CASSPTYDGGTDTQYF
j_gene: TRBJ2-7; v_gene: TRBV18; d_gene: NA; abundance: NA; CDR3nt: TGTGCCAGCTCACCACCAGGGACACCAACCTACGAGCAGTACTTC; CDR3aa: CASSPPGTPTYEQYF
j_gene: TRBJ2-1; v_gene: TRBV10-3; d_gene: NA; abundance: NA; CDR3nt: TGTGCCATCAGTGAGTCGTCAGGCAATGAGCAGTTCTTC; CDR3aa: CAISESSGNEQFF
j_gene: TRBJ2-1; v_gene: TRBV6-1; d_gene: TRBD2; abundance: NA; CDR3nt: TGTGCCAGCAGTAGAGCCGCTAGCGGGAGTAATGAGCAGTTCTTC; CDR3aa: CASSRAASGSNEQFF
j_gene: TRBJ2-7; v_gene: TRBV7-2; d_gene: TRBD1; abundance: NA; CDR3nt: TGTGCCAGCAGCTTCGGGACAGGGGAGCAGTACTTC; CDR3aa: CASSFGTGEQYF
j_gene: TRBJ1-4; v_gene: TRBV19; d_gene: NA; abundance: NA; CDR3nt: TGTGCCAGTACCTATTCAGCGACAGCAACTAATGAAAAACTGTTTTTT; CDR3aa: CASTYSATATNEKLFF
j_gene: TRBJ1-2; v_gene: TRBV5-1; d_gene: NA; abundance: NA; CDR3nt: TGCGCCAGCAGCTTGGTACCAGGGGTTAACTATGGCTACACCTTC; CDR3aa: CASSLVPGVNYGYTF